This entry lists 10 T cell receptor beta chains sequenced from one sample in a study of blood T cell repertoires in COVID-19 (dated by TCRdb to 2020 to 2022). Receptor amplification or capture employed the immunoSEQ multiplex PCR assay. The source is immuneACCESS, and TCRdb retained only in-frame sequences with V and J called. Part of the clones is not carried over; for the studies checked, unresolved V genes explain less than half of this, and the remainder is unexplained. Counted in this sample were more than 90,000 clones; 82% of them appeared once. 15% to 20% of the sample belongs to the ten largest clones. Material: peripheral blood. These receptors came from a man at least 80 years old with acute or convalescent COVID-19.

This clone was seen more than once but under ten times. This sequence joins TRBV19 and TRBJ1-2, with 8 bases aligning to TRBD1. Germline assignment: CDR1 LNHDA and CDR2 SQIVND (reference sequence). There are 13 residues in the CDR3. V gave up 3 bases and J gave up 6 bases; unmatched junction bases: 3. CDR3 amino acids: CASSILTGDGYTF. DNA for the CDR3: TGTGCCAGTAGTATTTTGACAGGGGATGGCTACACCTTC. Supplemented by reference TRBV19 and TRBJ1-2, the full variable domain reads DGGITQSPKYLFRKEGQNVTLSCEQNLNHDAMYWYRQDPGQGLRLIYYSQIVNDFQKGDIAEGYSVSREKKESFPLTVTSAQKNPTAFYLCASSILTGDGYTFGSGTRLTVV.

The genes are TRBV29-1 and TRBJ2-7; D ambiguous. CDR1 SQVTM and CDR2 ANQGSEA come from the germline V gene. The germline V and J ends were trimmed by 1 base and 0 bases, with 10 bases remaining between them. The CDR3 has 14 amino acids. The CDR3 DNA is TGCAGCGTTGAAGGAACAGAGAGCTCCTACGAGCAGTACTTC. Translation: CSVEGTESSYEQYF.

The chain has TRBV2 and TRBJ2-2; a weak D match, TRBD2 (5 bases). The germline gives CDR1 SNHLY, CDR2 FYNNEI. Trimming pared 4 bases from V and 6 bases from J, leaving 12 bases between. The CDR3 sequence is 14 residues long. CDR3 DNA: TGTGCCAGCAGTGCGGGGAGTGTGGCCGGGGAGCTGTTTTTT. Its protein product is CASSAGSVAGELFF.

V usage is TRBV14 and J usage is TRBJ1-2; a possible D gene is TRBD1 (6 bases). The germline V gene has CDR1 SGHDN and CDR2 FVKESK. V shed 4 bases and J shed 3 bases, with 12 bases lying between them. This CDR3 spans 14 amino acids. The CDR3 spells CASSRGGKDYGYTF. CDR3 DNA: TGTGCCAGCAGCCGTGGGGGCAAAGACTATGGCTACACCTTC.

This clone was recorded only once. The chain combines TRBV4-3 with TRBJ2-7; a possible D gene is TRBD2 (5 bases). The CDR3 loop spans 15 amino acids. The V end was cut by 0 bases, the J end by 0 bases, with 9 bases between. The germline V gene encodes CDR1 LGHNA and CDR2 YSLEER. The CDR3 DNA follows: TGCGCCAGCAGCCAAGAAGCGGCCCGCTCCTACGAGCAGTACTTC. Translation gives CASSQEAARSYEQYF.

This chain connects TRBV6-6 to TRBJ1-6; TRBD1 is a possible D gene (6 bases). Trimming left V 5 bases short and J 7 bases short, with 21 bases between. CDR3 length equals 17 residues. The germline V gene has CDR1 MNHNY and CDR2 SVGAGI (reference sequence). The CDR3 loop is CASSHPPQGIYNSPLHF. The CDR3 region has the DNA TGTGCCAGCAGTCACCCACCACAGGGTATTTACAATTCACCCCTCCACTTT.

This chain joins TRBV6-2 or TRBV6-3 and TRBJ2-7, with D uncertain. Germline loops: CDR1 MNHEY, CDR2 SVGEGT. The CDR3 has 15 residues. V was pared by 0 bases and J by 3 bases, with 12 bases between. The CDR3 loop reads CASSYSVNSIYEQYF. In DNA, the CDR3 is TGTGCCAGCAGTTACTCGGTAAACTCTATCTACGAGCAGTACTTC.

The rearrangement uses TRBV5-6 and TRBJ1-5; D remains unclear. The CDR3 runs 16 residues. V was cut by 4 bases and J by 4 bases, with 18 bases left in between. Germline V gives CDR1 SGHDT, CDR2 YYEEEE. The DNA of the CDR3 is TGTGCCAGCAGCGTCGGGATCCCGAGGACGAATCAGCCCCAGCATTTT. Protein sequence: CASSVGIPRTNQPQHF.

This clone was observed many times. The chain uses TRBV14 and TRBJ1-1; 8 bases are a match to TRBD1. Germline V gene sequence: CDR1 SGHDN, CDR2 FVKESK. The trim removed 4 bases at V and 8 bases at J, leaving 18 bases unmatched. The CDR3 has 17 residues. The CDR3 DNA reads as TGTGCCAGCAGCCTCCCTTGGACAGGGAAGAAGTCTATCGAAGCTTTCTTT. It encodes CASSLPWTGKKSIEAFF. Combining the CDR3 with reference TRBV14 and TRBJ1-1 gives the whole variable domain EAGVTQFPSHSVIEKGQTVTLRCDPISGHDNLYWYRRVMGKEIKFLLHFVKESKQDESGMPNNRFLAERTGGTYSTLKVQPAELEDSGVYFCASSLPWTGKKSIEAFFGQGTRLTVV.

J is TRBJ2-1 and V is TRBV2; no definite D call. CDR1 and CDR2 from the germline V gene are SNHLY and FYNNEI. V dropped 6 bases and J dropped 6 bases, with 6 bases sitting between them. The CDR3 contains 11 residues. The DNA for the CDR3 is TGTGCCAGCAGGTCCCGCAATGAGCAGTTCTTC. Protein: CASRSRNEQFF.